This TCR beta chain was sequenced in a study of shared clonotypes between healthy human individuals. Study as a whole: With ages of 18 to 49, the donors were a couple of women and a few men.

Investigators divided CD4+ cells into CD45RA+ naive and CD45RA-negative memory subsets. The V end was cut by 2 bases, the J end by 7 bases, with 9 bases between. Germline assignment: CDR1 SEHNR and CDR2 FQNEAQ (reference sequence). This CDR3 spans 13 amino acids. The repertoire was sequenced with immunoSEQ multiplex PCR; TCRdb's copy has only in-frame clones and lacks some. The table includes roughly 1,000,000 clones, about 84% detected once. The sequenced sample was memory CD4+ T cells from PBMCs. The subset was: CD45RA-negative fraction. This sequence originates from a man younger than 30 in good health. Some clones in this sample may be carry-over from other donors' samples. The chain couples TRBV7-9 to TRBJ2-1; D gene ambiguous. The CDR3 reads CASSLIRDNEQFF. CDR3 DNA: TGTGCCAGCAGCTTAATAAGGGATAATGAGCAGTTCTTC.